The 14 T cell receptor beta chains in this list originate from one sample, sequenced in a study of blood T cells in healthy people across ages. A J-beta primer mix and a sample-barcoded 5' primer were used in a second PCR of about 7 to 12 cycles. Using its own MiXCR run on the 5' RACE reads, TCRdb lists one record per CDR3 protein. The repertoire holds approximately 790,000 distinct CDR3 sequences, 62% seen once, with around 30% in the top ten. Sample: blood. These receptors originate from a man between 25 and 39 years old in good health.

The chain employs TRBV10-3 and TRBJ2-4; 13 bases are shared with TRBD2. J was trimmed by 2 bases and V by 6 bases; bases with no gene match: 1. The CDR3 is 15 amino acids. CDR1 is ENHRY, CDR2 SYGVKD, per germline. The CDR3 here is CAISGTSGTKNIQYF. The CDR3 nucleotides are TGTGCCATCAGCGGGACTAGCGGGACCAAAAACATTCAGTACTTC.

This rearrangement joins TRBV30 to TRBJ2-5; 8 positions match TRBD1. The CDR3 sequence is 15 residues long. V shed 2 bases, J shed 2 bases, and the junction held 7 bases outside the gene matches. Germline V gene data show CDR1 as GTSNPN and CDR2 as SVGIG (reference sequence). CDR3 amino acids: CAWSQGYRGQETQYF. Here the CDR3 DNA reads TGTGCCTGGAGTCAGGGGTACAGGGGGCAAGAGACCCAGTACTTC.

V usage is TRBV9 and J usage is TRBJ2-1, with D perhaps assigned TRBD1 or TRBD2 (6 bases each). Germline CDR1 reads SGDLS; CDR2 reads YYNGEE. This CDR3 region has 15 residues. Trimming stripped 4 bases from V and 3 bases from J, with 14 bases between. CDR3 nucleotide sequence: TGTGCCAGCAGCACGGCGGGACACGGCTACAATGAGCAGTTCTTC. Protein: CASSTAGHGYNEQFF.

This clonotype was recorded a few times. This chain connects TRBV7-3 to TRBJ2-1; D not resolved. Between the trimmed V and J ends, which lost 0 bases and 8 bases, there was a span of 8 bases. This CDR3 contains 13 residues. Looked up from germline, CDR1 is SGHTA and CDR2 is FQGTGA. The CDR3 DNA sequence: TGTGCCAGCAGCTTAACGGGTCGGGATGAGCAGTTCTTC. It yields the protein CASSLTGRDEQFF. Based on the CDR3 plus reference TRBV7-3 and TRBJ2-1, the full variable domain is GAGVSQTPSNKVTEKGKYVELRCDPISGHTALYWYRQSLGQGPEFLIYFQGTGAADDSGLPNDRFFAVRPEGSVSTLKIQRTERGDSAVYLCASSLTGRDEQFFGPGTRLTVL.

J is TRBJ1-6 and V is TRBV11-2, with D maybe TRBD1 (6 bases). This CDR3 spans 17 amino acids. V was trimmed by 0 bases and J by 10 bases, leaving 19 bases between them. CDR1 is SGHAT, CDR2 FQNNGV, per germline. CDR3 region: CASSLDNVRGSGSPLHF. The CDR3 DNA follows: TGTGCCAGCAGCTTAGATAATGTCAGGGGCAGTGGATCACCCCTCCACTTT.

The chain couples TRBV29-1 to TRBJ2-3; D unresolved. CDR3 length: 14 residues. Germline CDR1 reads SQVTM; CDR2 reads ANQGSEA. Trimming cost V 4 bases and J 5 bases, with 16 bases left between them. CDR3 DNA: TGCAGCGTTGTACCGGTTTGGGTAGGAGATACGCAGTATTTT. Its translation is CSVVPVWVGDTQYF.

This clonotype was seen a handful of times. The J gene is TRBJ2-7, the V gene TRBV10-3; no definite D call. The CDR3 sequence is 12 residues long. The ends were cut back, 3 bases at V and 3 bases at J, with 6 bases in the middle. Germline-derived CDR1 and CDR2 are ENHRY and SYGVKD. Here the CDR3 DNA reads TGTGCCATCAGTGAAGAGGACTACGAGCAGTACTTC. Translation gives CAISEEDYEQYF.

This chain joins TRBV20-1 and TRBJ1-1; unclear D gene. V lost 3 bases to trimming and J lost 7 bases, with 12 bases between them. CDR1 and CDR2 (germline): DFQATT, SNEGSKA (reference sequence). The CDR3 runs to 12 residues. CDR3 region: CSASGGKDEAFF. Here the CDR3 DNA reads TGCAGTGCTAGTGGAGGGAAAGATGAAGCTTTCTTT.

The CDR3 region is CASSNPGLQETQYF. The CDR3 DNA sequence: TGTGCCAGCAGTAACCCGGGACTACAAGAGACCCAGTACTTC. This chain joins TRBV6-2 or TRBV6-3 and TRBJ2-5; 7 bases are a match to TRBD2. The CDR3 runs 14 residues. Per germline, CDR1 MNHEY and CDR2 SVGEGT. With 5 bases clipped from V and 2 bases from J, the junction kept 5 bases outside the gene matches.

This chain connects TRBV6-2 or TRBV6-3 to TRBJ2-7; 7 nucleotides line up with TRBD1. The CDR3 sequence is 12 residues long. Germline V gene sequence: CDR1 MNHEY, CDR2 SVGEGT. The ends lost 7 bases at V and 2 bases at J; junction bases unmatched: 2. In nucleotides, the CDR3 is TGTGCCAGCACGGACAGGACCTACGAGCAGTACTTC. Encoded protein: CASTDRTYEQYF.

This clonotype was observed a single time. The chain couples TRBV20-1 to TRBJ2-7; no clear D. There are 12 residues in the CDR3. Germline CDR1 is DFQATT and CDR2 is SNEGSKA (reference sequence). V lost 4 bases, J lost 3 bases, and 10 bases lay in between. In nucleotides, the CDR3 is TGCAGTGCTACAGTGACGAACTACGAGCAGTACTTC. Translation: CSATVTNYEQYF.

This clonotype was observed a single time. The rearrangement uses TRBV9 and TRBJ2-3; D may be TRBD1 or TRBD2 (5 bases each). CDR3 length: 15 amino acids. V lost 0 bases, J lost 5 bases, and 13 bases lay in between. Looked up from germline, CDR1 is SGDLS and CDR2 is YYNGEE. CDR3 region: CASSVEGRELDTQYF. Here the CDR3 DNA reads TGTGCCAGCAGCGTAGAAGGCAGGGAGTTAGATACGCAGTATTTT.

The chain is built from TRBV4-2 and TRBJ1-4, with 8 bases lining up with TRBD1. Per the germline V gene, CDR1 is LGHNA and CDR2 is YNFKEQ. Trimming took 0 bases from V and 5 from J; bases not matched to a gene: 11. CDR3 length: 18 residues. CDR3 bases: TGTGCCAGCAGCCAAGATGGGCCAGGGGGCGCGATGAATGAAAAACTGTTTTTT. This translates into CASSQDGPGGAMNEKLFF.

This chain joins TRBV2 and TRBJ2-3; D gene ambiguous. V was cut by 7 bases and J by 2 bases, with 16 bases left in between. The length of the CDR3 is 15 residues. Germline CDR1 SNHLY, CDR2 FYNNEI. The CDR3 nucleotides read TGTGCCAGCAATCGGACCCCAGCCCCCACAGATACGCAGTATTTT. Amino acids: CASNRTPAPTDTQYF. Variable domain in full (rest from reference TRBV2 and TRBJ2-3): EPEVTQTPSHQVTQMGQEVILRCVPISNHLYFYWYRQILGQKVEFLVSFYNNEISEKSEIFDDQFSVERPDGSNFTLKIRSTKLEDSAMYFCASNRTPAPTDTQYFGPGTRLTVL.